Reported below is one TCR beta chain. Its antigen is not known. TCRdb keeps only in-frame clones here, not all; method: immunoSEQ multiplex PCR. The table lists approximately 50,000 clones, roughly 94% of them singletons. This specimen belongs to a study of CD4 T cells in relation to SARS-CoV-2 and coronaviruses. Study-level results: Around 60% of donors had memory CD4+ clonotypes crossrecognizing SARS-CoV-2 and common cold coronavirus spike.

V was cut by 4 bases and J by 3 bases, with 13 bases left in between. CDR3 size: 15 residues. From germline, CDR1 is SGHVS and CDR2 FQNEAQ. Sequencing was done on a sample of naive CD4+ T cells from PBMCs. Noted subset: naive CD4+ T cells isolated by negative enrichment. This sequence was found in an adult with COVID-19. The rearrangement joins TRBV7-8 to TRBJ2-1; TRBD2 is a possible D gene (6 bases). The CDR3 sequence is CASSSQRAFYNEQFF. The CDR3 coding sequence is TGTGCCAGCAGCTCCCAGCGGGCCTTCTACAATGAGCAGTTCTTC.